Sequencing of this TCR beta chain was carried out in a study of blood T cell repertoires in COVID-19. Study-wide background: Samples came from the United States, Italy and Spain, spanning acute and convalescent COVID-19.

The CDR3 totals 15 residues. Germline V gene sequence: CDR1 MRHNA, CDR2 SNTAGT. V lost 4 bases, J lost 7 bases, and 17 bases lay in between. Clones were sequenced by immunoSEQ multiplex PCR, and TCRdb holds only the in-frame ones, with some missing. Of roughly 230,000 clones listed, about 80% are singletons. The sequence was obtained from a man aged 50-59 years who had recovered from COVID-19. The chain joins TRBV6-4 to TRBJ2-1, with D possibly TRBD2 on 5 matching bases. The specimen was PBMCs or T cells enriched from blood (not recorded which). CDR3 region: CASSVESIGINEQFF. The CDR3 DNA sequence: TGTGCCAGCAGTGTTGAATCCATCGGGATAAATGAGCAGTTCTTC.